This T cell receptor (beta chain) was documented in a study of CXCR3-negative and CXCR3-positive naive CD8 T cells. About the study: The TRB read total, some 150 million, broke down to about 1.5 +/- 0.3 million reads per library. Broader study findings: The authors found comparable surface CD5 between naive subsets and inferred TCR strength from TRB CDR3 properties.

About this clonotype: As yet, its antigen is unknown.

The CDR3 extends over 13 amino acids. The V gene's germline CDR1 is MNHEY and CDR2 SVGAGI. The TRB libraries of cDNA were built by UMI-labeled 5' RACE. TCRdb derives one entry per CDR3 protein from the 5' RACE reads, leaving out DNA. The data show some 28,000 distinct CDR3 sequences, and the top ten clones hold roughly 10%. The TCR comes from a human donor in good health. Some clones in this sample may be carry-over from other donors' samples. V usage is TRBV6-5 and J usage is TRBJ1-1; there is no DNA to check the TCRdb D call of TRBD1. Sequenced: memory CD8+ T cells from blood. The chain's CDR3 is CASSSGTNTEAFF.